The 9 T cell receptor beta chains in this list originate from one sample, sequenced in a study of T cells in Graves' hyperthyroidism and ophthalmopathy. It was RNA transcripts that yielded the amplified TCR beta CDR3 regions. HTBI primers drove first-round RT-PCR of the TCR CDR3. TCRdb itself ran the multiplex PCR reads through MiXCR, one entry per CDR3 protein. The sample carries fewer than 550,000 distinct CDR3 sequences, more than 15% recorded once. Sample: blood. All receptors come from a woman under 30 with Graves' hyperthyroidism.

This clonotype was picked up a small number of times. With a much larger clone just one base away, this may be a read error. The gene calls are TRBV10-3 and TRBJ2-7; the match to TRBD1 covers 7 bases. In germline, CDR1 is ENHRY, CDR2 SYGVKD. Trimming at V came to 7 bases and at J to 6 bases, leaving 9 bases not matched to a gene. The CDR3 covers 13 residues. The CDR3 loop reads CAIKKGATCEQYF. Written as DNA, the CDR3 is TGTGCCATCAAGAAGGGGGCCACCTGCGAGCAGTACTTC.

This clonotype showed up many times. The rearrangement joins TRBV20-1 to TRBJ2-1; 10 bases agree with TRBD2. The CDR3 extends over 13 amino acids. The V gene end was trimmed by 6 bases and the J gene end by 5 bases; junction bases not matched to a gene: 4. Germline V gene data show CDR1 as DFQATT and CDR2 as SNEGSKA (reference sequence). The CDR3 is CSAGLADHNEQFF. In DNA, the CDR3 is TGCAGTGCCGGACTAGCGGATCACAATGAGCAGTTCTTC.

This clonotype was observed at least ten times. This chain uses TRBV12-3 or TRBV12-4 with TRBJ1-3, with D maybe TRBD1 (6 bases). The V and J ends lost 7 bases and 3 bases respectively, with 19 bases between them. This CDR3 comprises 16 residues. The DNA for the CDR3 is TGTGCCAGCACCCTAGGGGGTGGACTGAATGGAAACACCATATATTTT. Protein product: CASTLGGGLNGNTIYF.

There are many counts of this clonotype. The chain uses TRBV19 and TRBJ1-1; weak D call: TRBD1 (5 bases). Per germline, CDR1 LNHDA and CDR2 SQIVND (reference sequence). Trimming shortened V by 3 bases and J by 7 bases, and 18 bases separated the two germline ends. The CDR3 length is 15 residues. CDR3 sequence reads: CASSIPRRGESEAFF. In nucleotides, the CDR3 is TGTGCCAGTAGTATTCCTCGGAGGGGTGAGAGTGAAGCTTTCTTT. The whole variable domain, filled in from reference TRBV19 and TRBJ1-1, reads DGGITQSPKYLFRKEGQNVTLSCEQNLNHDAMYWYRQDPGQGLRLIYYSQIVNDFQKGDIAEGYSVSREKKESFPLTVTSAQKNPTAFYLCASSIPRRGESEAFFGQGTRLTVV.

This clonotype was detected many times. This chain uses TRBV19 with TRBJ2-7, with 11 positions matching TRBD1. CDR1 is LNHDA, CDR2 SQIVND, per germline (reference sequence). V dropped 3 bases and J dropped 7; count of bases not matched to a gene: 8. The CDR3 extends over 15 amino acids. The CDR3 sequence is CASSIGQGAEKEQYF. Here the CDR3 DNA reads TGTGCCAGTAGTATTGGACAGGGGGCTGAGAAAGAGCAGTACTTC.

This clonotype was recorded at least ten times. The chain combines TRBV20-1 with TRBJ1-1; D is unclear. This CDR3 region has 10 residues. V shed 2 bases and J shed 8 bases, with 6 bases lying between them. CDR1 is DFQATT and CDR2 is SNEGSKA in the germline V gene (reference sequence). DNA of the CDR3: TGCAGTGCTAGATGGCCAGAAGCTTTCTTT. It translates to CSARWPEAFF.

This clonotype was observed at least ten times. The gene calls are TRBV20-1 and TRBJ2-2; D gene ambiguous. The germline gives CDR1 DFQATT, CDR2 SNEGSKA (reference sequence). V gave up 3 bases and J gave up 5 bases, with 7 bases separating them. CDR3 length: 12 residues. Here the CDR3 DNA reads TGCAGTGCTAGGTACTTGACCGGGGAGCTGTTTTTT. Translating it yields CSARYLTGELFF.

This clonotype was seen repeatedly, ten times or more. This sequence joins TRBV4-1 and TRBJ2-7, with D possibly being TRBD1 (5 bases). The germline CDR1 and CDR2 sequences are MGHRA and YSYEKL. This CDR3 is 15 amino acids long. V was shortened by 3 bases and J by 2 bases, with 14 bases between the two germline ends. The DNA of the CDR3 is TGCGCCAGCAGCCACAGCTCAGGGTTAGCCTACGAGCAGTACTTC. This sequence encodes CASSHSSGLAYEQYF.

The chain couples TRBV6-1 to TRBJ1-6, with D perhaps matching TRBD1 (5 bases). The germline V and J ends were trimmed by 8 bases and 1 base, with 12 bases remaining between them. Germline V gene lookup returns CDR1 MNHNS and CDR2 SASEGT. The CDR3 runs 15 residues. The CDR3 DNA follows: TGTGCCAGCCGCTACGACAGATCCTATAATTCACCCCTCCACTTT. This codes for CASRYDRSYNSPLHF.